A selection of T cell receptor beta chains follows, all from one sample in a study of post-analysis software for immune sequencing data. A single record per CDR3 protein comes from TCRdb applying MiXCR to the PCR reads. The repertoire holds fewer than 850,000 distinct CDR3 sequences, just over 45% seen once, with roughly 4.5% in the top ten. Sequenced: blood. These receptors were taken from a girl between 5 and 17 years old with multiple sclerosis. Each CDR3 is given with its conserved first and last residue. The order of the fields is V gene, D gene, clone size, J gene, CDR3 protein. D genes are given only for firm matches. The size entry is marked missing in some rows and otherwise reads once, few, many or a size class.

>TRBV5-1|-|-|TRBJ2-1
CASSFGSGGNSYNEQFF
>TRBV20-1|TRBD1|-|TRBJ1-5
CSASDRQGASQPQHF
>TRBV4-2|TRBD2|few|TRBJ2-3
CASSQASGIRDTQYF
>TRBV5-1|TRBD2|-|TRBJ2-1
CAGIPLAGGKNEQFF
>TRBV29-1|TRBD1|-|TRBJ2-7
CSAGQLAYEQYF
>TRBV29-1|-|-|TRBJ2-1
CSVRTAPGVYNEQFF
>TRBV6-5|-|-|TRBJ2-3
CASSPLGGVTDTQYF
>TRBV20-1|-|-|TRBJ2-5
CSASLPETQYF
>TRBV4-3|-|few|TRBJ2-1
CASSQGGAYNEQFF
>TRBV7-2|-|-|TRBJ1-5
CASSQSGSLQPQHF
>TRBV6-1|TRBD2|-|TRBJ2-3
CASSPPTSSTDTQYF
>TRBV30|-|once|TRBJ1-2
CAWSVPRQKYGYTF
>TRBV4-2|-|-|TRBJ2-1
CASSQPTDAPYNEQFF
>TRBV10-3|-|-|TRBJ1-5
CAISTSDQPQHF
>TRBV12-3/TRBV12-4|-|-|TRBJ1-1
CASLLNGQGAETFF
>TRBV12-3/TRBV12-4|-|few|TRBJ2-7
CASTRDGSSYEQYF
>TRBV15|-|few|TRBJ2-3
CATSRVGGSTDTQYF